The present T cell receptor beta chain was sequenced within a study of T cells in Graves' hyperthyroidism and ophthalmopathy (dated by TCRdb to between 2019 and 2020). In terms of the full investigation: Peripheral blood samples were taken at the time of initial diagnosis, prior to any treatment. TCR V-J signatures able to tell the groups apart were searched for in a discovery cohort of 95 to 100 patients, of whom 43 had Graves' ophthalmopathy and 57 had stable Graves' hyperthyroidism. Prospective prediction of ophthalmopathy was tested in an independent validation cohort of 18 to 20 hyperthyroidism patients and 17 patients who later progressed to ophthalmopathy. The 75 to 100 discovery patients were randomly split 7:3 into training and test sets. Thyroid tissue and blood T-cell repertoires from six Graves' hyperthyroidism patients were also compared in the study. Following sampling, methimazole starting at 30 mg daily was given to hyperthyroidism patients, and high-dose intravenous methylprednisolone was given to ophthalmopathy patients. The paper describes TCR Vbeta CDR3 sequencing of 135 peripheral blood samples, made up of 40 to 45 ophthalmopathy patients, 70 to 80 hyperthyroidism patients and around 17 progressor patients. The full study reports these points: A model built on a 13 V-J signature distinguished ophthalmopathy from stable hyperthyroidism, reaching about 88% sensitivity and around 81% specificity in cross-validation and 80%/75% in testing. In validation, progression to ophthalmopathy was predicted by the model with roughly 69% sensitivity and nearly 75% specificity, a median of about 6 months before onset. Sample size was not statistically predetermined, and investigators were not blinded to group allocation. Most expanded thyroid clonotypes (frequency above 0.001) were also detected in blood, a finding suggesting that blood repertoires may reflect thyroid immune responses.

This clonotype has a count of ten or more. Its antigen remains undetermined. There are no base qualities to consult, and no much larger clone falls within one base. TCR beta CDR3 regions were amplified from RNA transcripts. The first round of RT-PCR for the TCR CDR3 was performed with the HTBI primer set and the Qiagen OneStep RT-PCR kit. Libraries were constructed in a second round of multiplex PCR, after which size selection and purification were performed. The libraries were sequenced on an Illumina HiSeq2000 using paired-end 100 bp reads. The authors' analysis ran thus. Raw data were processed with SOAPnuke, discarding reads with adapters, uncalled bases, mean Phred below 15, or no exact constant-primer or identifier match. COPE v1.2.5 was used to merge the high-quality paired reads, and each unique nucleotide sequence was defined as a clonotype. MiTCR v1.1 was used to align the clonotypes against IMGT TRBV, TRBD and TRBJ reference segments. The analysis included only V-J combinations with a frequency above 0.0001, which together covered 98% to 99.2% of the repertoires. The TCS score was defined as F50 (clonal expansion) divided by E x V (chaos), with BLOSUM62-based TCRdist calculated between CDR3 peptides within each V-J. Welch's t-statistics and random forest reduced several hundred V-J features to roughly 13, which were used in a naive Bayes classifier (R e1071). The Morisita-Horn index was used to measure how similar the thyroid and blood repertoires were. The public reads were run again by TCRdb, first through fastp at Q25 and then through MiXCR, and only productive beta chains were kept. Every CDR3 protein is listed once, alongside the most common genes and DNA of its rows. The authors' filters were not applied to this entry. The sample has hundreds of thousands of distinct CDR3 sequences on record, about 14% of them singletons. Jointly, the top ten make up around 4.5% of the sample.

Ophthalmopathy patients had moderately to severely active disease, with a Clinical Activity Score of 3 or more, a NOSPECS grade of 4 or more, and a disease duration of less than 3 months. The study excluded patients with uncontrolled infections, other autoimmune diseases, pregnancy or lactation. Diagnoses were based on clinical symptoms, serum thyroxine and TRAb, thyroid ultrasound and orbital computed tomography. Ficoll-Paque density gradient centrifugation was used to isolate PBMCs from 10 ml of fresh peripheral blood. Trizol reagent was used to extract total RNA, and RNA quality was then checked on an Agilent 2100 Bioanalyzer. CDR3 length: 15 amino acids, cysteine to phenylalanine. Of the read, only the CDR3 DNA is kept; its 45 bases are in frame from base 1. Taken from the germline V gene (reference sequence), the CDR1 and CDR2 loops are LNHDA and SQIVND. Trimming costs V 4 bases and J 0 bases, and their ends lie 10 bases apart.

Sequenced material: blood. This chain joins TRBV19 to TRBJ1-5, with the D gene not confidently named. The sequence was collected from a woman aged 40 to 55 with Graves' ophthalmopathy. The CDR3 region has the sequence CASSTKTASNQPQHF. The base sequence is TGTGCCAGTAGTACAAAGACGGCTAGCAATCAGCCCCAGCATTTT.